The source of this TCR beta chain is a study of CD8+CD57+ T cells in acquired aplastic anemia (dated by TCRdb to 2016 to 2019). For context, the study as a whole: Extracted DNA from sorted CD4+ and CD8+ cells averaged 3.2 ug, ranging from about 0.2 to 30 ug. Mean read counts for healthy donor samples were some 10 million for CD4+ cells and 11 million to 14 million for CD8+ cells.

About this clonotype itself: Its recognized antigen is unknown. No base-level quality is on record; no much larger clone is a single base apart.

Per the germline V gene, SGHTA is the CDR1 and FQGNSA is the CDR2. The CDR3 contains 14 residues, cysteine and phenylalanine counted. The DNA shown is the 42-base CDR3, in frame from base 1. In this study, sorted CD4+ and CD8+ T cells from the blood of healthy subjects and of severe aplastic anemia patients had their TCR repertoires deep-sequenced. Ficoll-Paque density gradient centrifugation was used to isolate peripheral blood mononuclear cells. CD4+ and CD8+ T cells were sorted by FACS or magnetic beads before DNA extraction. General conclusions and limits of the study: Twenty-nine CD8+ CDR3 sequences were found in both patients and controls but appeared to be highly expressed in patients and within the immunodominant clones of the patients. Patients and healthy controls showed no significant difference in CD8+ Simpson's diversity (P=0.060).

Genomic DNA was used as template for profiling of TCR beta VDJ combinations and CDR3 sequences. An Illumina HiSeq 2000 was the platform used for TCR repertoire sequencing. The paper's data handling went like this. TRBV/TRBJ rearrangement plots, CDR3 size and DJ length profiles, and Simpson's diversity index were used to assess repertoires. The most abundant DNA sequence in the deep sequencing data was defined as the immunodominant clone. CDR3 amino acid sequences were screened for sharing across subjects and compared with published repertoires and the VDJdb database. TCRdb ran its own pipeline on the public reads, namely fastp trimming at Q25 and MiXCR clone calling, and kept in-frame beta chains. Identical CDR3 proteins give one entry, which carries the most common genes and DNA. V and J calls and clone size were set by TCRdb, not the authors. For this sample there are hundreds of thousands of distinct CDR3 sequences; 60% to 80% appear just once. 3% to 4.5% of the sample comes from the top ten.

This TCR came from a human donor in good health, serving as a control. In this chain, TRBV7-2 is recombined with TRBJ1-3; the D segment could be TRBD1, given 5 matching bases. The DNA end is a closer match to TRBJ1-5, so the J assignment may be wrong. The sequencing input was sorted CD4+, CD8+, or CD8+CD57+ T cells (not recorded which) from PBMCs. The CDR3 corresponds to CASSLEGGGQPQHF. The DNA reads as follows: TGTGCCAGCAGCTTGGAGGGTGGGGGTCAGCCCCAGCATTTT.